Presented here are 22 T cell receptor beta chains from one specimen sequenced in a study of blood T cell repertoires in COVID-19. TCRdb keeps only in-frame clones here, not all; method: immunoSEQ multiplex PCR. The table includes approximately 310,000 clones, around 85% detected once. The sample taken for sequencing was PBMCs or T cells enriched from blood (not recorded which). These receptors all stem from a woman aged 25 to 39 who had been exposed to COVID-19.

The CDR3 sequence: CATSDRAYFQDQPQHF. The CDR3 bases are TGTGCCACCAGTGATCGAGCCTATTTCCAGGATCAGCCCCAGCATTTT. J is TRBJ1-5 and V is TRBV24-1; D gene ambiguous. The CDR3 consists of 16 residues. V was cut by 3 bases and J by 5 bases, with 16 bases left in between. Germline CDR1 and CDR2: KGHDR and SFDVKD.

This clone was seen only once. The V gene is TRBV7-2, the J gene TRBJ2-5; 9 bases map to TRBD2. In germline, CDR1 is SGHTA, CDR2 FQGNSA. This CDR3 has 15 residues. V lost 4 bases and J lost 7; bases outside the gene matches: 10. CDR3 region: CASSSDSGGLGTQYF. The CDR3 nucleotides are TGTGCCAGCAGCTCTGATAGCGGGGGCCTAGGGACCCAGTACTTC.

This chain links TRBV28 with TRBJ2-7; D is uncertain. The CDR3 spans 13 residues. CDR1 is MDHEN, CDR2 SYDVKM, per germline. Trimming took 3 bases from V and 2 from J, leaving 8 bases between them. CDR3 protein: CASSLTPTYEQYF. The CDR3 coding sequence is TGTGCCAGCAGTTTGACACCTACCTACGAGCAGTACTTC.

This clone was picked up one time. The chain links TRBV25-1 to TRBJ1-4; TRBD1 matches 7 bases. With V trimmed by 4 bases and J by 6 bases, 8 bases remained unmatched. CDR3 size: 15 residues. Germline CDR1 reads MGHDK; CDR2 reads SYGVNS. CDR3: CASSVWTGGYEKLFF. Written as DNA, the CDR3 is TGTGCCAGCAGTGTCTGGACAGGAGGATATGAAAAACTGTTTTTT. Looking up the rest from reference TRBV25-1 and TRBJ1-4 gives the full variable domain: EADIYQTPRYLVIGTGKKITLECSQTMGHDKMYWYQQDPGMELHLIHYSYGVNSTEKGDLSSESTVSRIRTEHFPLTLESARPSHTSQYLCASSVWTGGYEKLFFGSGTQLSVL.

The V call is TRBV7-3, the J call TRBJ2-2; 9 nucleotides align to TRBD2. This CDR3 spans 16 amino acids. In germline, CDR1 is SGHTA, CDR2 FQGTGA. With V trimmed by 4 bases and J by 6 bases, 9 bases remained unmatched. The DNA of the CDR3 is TGTGCCAGCAGCTCGGGGAGGGTAGCGGGAGCCGGGGAGCTGTTTTTT. It encodes CASSSGRVAGAGELFF.

V usage is TRBV19 and J usage is TRBJ1-1, with D possibly matching TRBD1 (5 bases). This CDR3 spans 15 amino acids. V shed 8 bases and J shed 2 bases, with 18 bases lying between them. Germline V CDR1 and CDR2: LNHDA, SQIVND (reference sequence). The CDR3 region has the DNA TGTGCCAGTTTTCCAGGGAGGCCTGCTAACACTGAAGCTTTCTTT. This translates into CASFPGRPANTEAFF. Full variable domain (missing parts from reference TRBV19 and TRBJ1-1): DGGITQSPKYLFRKEGQNVTLSCEQNLNHDAMYWYRQDPGQGLRLIYYSQIVNDFQKGDIAEGYSVSREKKESFPLTVTSAQKNPTAFYLCASFPGRPANTEAFFGQGTRLTVV.

The table lists this clone with a few counts. V and J are TRBV6-5 and TRBJ1-6; D may be TRBD1 (6 bases). V was clipped by 2 bases and J by 10 bases, with 15 bases between them. The CDR3 runs to 15 residues. Germline loops: CDR1 MNHEY, CDR2 SVGAGI. CDR3 DNA: TGTGCCAGCAGTTACGAGGACAGCGGTCCGTCACCCCTCCACTTT. Amino acids: CASSYEDSGPSPLHF.

The genes are TRBV6-5 and TRBJ2-1, with D tentatively TRBD2 (6 bases). Germline V gene data show CDR1 as MNHEY and CDR2 as SVGAGI. V lost 6 bases to trimming and J lost 4 bases, with 16 bases between them. The CDR3 length is 15 residues. In DNA, the CDR3 is TGTGCCAGCAGGGCCGATAGCGGTTTTTACAATGAGCAGTTCTTC. Translated, it gives CASRADSGFYNEQFF.

This clone was seen once. An end of the junction differs from the germline gene, which may be a read error. Other nucleotide sequences from this sample produce the same CDR3. V is TRBV28 and J is TRBJ1-2; D unclear. CDR1 and CDR2 (germline): MDHEN, SYDVKM. The CDR3 has 13 residues. The CDR3 here is CASTEITNYGYTF. The CDR3, as DNA: TGTGCCAGCACTGAGATAACTAATTATGGCTACACCTTC.

The gene calls are TRBV10-3 and TRBJ2-1, with D perhaps TRBD1 (5 bases). Trimming pared 2 bases from V and 8 bases from J, leaving 10 bases between. This CDR3 region has 13 residues. Germline V gene lookup returns CDR1 ENHRY and CDR2 SYGVKD. The CDR3 DNA reads as TGTGCCATCAGTGAGATTGGGGCCGATGAGCAGTTCTTC. Translated, it gives CAISEIGADEQFF.

This chain uses TRBV5-6 with TRBJ2-1; D unclear. V gave up 4 bases and J gave up 5 bases, with 19 bases separating them. The germline CDR1 and CDR2 sequences are SGHDT and YYEEEE. This CDR3 has 16 residues. This chain's CDR3 is CASSQNVLELHNEQFF. Written as DNA, the CDR3 is TGTGCCAGCAGCCAAAACGTCCTAGAACTCCACAATGAGCAGTTCTTC.

This clone was found a few times. This chain links TRBV7-8 with TRBJ2-1; D gene unclear. Trimming shortened V by 5 bases and J by 0 bases, and 20 bases separated the two germline ends. The CDR3 is 18 residues long. In germline, CDR1 is SGHVS, CDR2 FQNEAQ. The CDR3 spells CASSPYSAVASSYNEQFF. CDR3 DNA sequence: TGTGCCAGCAGCCCATACTCCGCGGTGGCGAGCTCCTACAATGAGCAGTTCTTC. The full variable domain, its missing parts supplied by reference TRBV7-8 and TRBJ2-1, is GAGVSQSPRYKVAKRGQDVALRCDPISGHVSLFWYQQALGQGPEFLTYFQNEAQLDKSGLPSDRFFAERPEGSVSTLKIQRTQQEDSAVYLCASSPYSAVASSYNEQFFGPGTRLTVL.

This rearrangement joins TRBV6-1 to TRBJ1-2; 7 nucleotides agree with TRBD1. V shed 3 bases, J shed 4 bases, and the junction held 2 bases outside the gene matches. The CDR3 spans 13 residues. Germline assignment: CDR1 MNHNS and CDR2 SASEGT. CDR3 sequence reads: CASSERQGYGYTF. The CDR3 DNA sequence: TGTGCCAGCAGTGAGAGACAGGGCTATGGCTACACCTTC.

The chain combines TRBV11-2 with TRBJ2-1; 7 bases align to TRBD2. Looked up from germline, CDR1 is SGHAT and CDR2 is FQNNGV. CDR3 size: 15 residues. The V segment lost 0 bases and the J segment 7 bases; nucleotides outside the gene matches: 6. CDR3 amino acids: CASSLETAGTNEQFF. The CDR3 region has the DNA TGTGCCAGCAGCTTAGAAACAGCGGGGACGAATGAGCAGTTCTTC.

This sequence joins TRBV27 and TRBJ2-7; 8 nucleotides agree with TRBD2. The CDR3 sequence is 15 residues long. J was trimmed by 6 bases and V by 5 bases; bases with no gene match: 12. Germline CDR1 is MNHEY and CDR2 is SMNVEV (reference sequence). CDR3 region: CASSQGLAGLSEQYF. DNA of the CDR3: TGTGCCAGCAGTCAAGGACTAGCTGGACTCTCCGAGCAGTACTTC.

V gene TRBV6-4 combines with J gene TRBJ1-1, with D unclear. This CDR3 is 14 amino acids long. The V and J ends lost 2 bases and 8 bases respectively, with 15 bases between them. CDR1 and CDR2 (germline): MRHNA, SNTAGT. In nucleotides, the CDR3 is TGTGCCAGCAGTGACGACGCGGGTAGCACAGAAGCTTTCTTT. Translating gives CASSDDAGSTEAFF.

This chain links TRBV30 with TRBJ1-5, with D tentatively TRBD1 (6 bases). Germline CDR1 and CDR2: GTSNPN and SVGIG (reference sequence). V was trimmed by 0 bases and J by 7 bases, leaving 13 bases between them. The CDR3 length is 14 residues. DNA for the CDR3: TGTGCCTGGAGTGTACTTGCAGGGGACCAGCCCCAGCATTTT. It specifies CAWSVLAGDQPQHF.

The CDR3 protein is CAWENQVTYEQYF. The CDR3 coding sequence is TGTGCCTGGGAAAATCAGGTTACCTACGAGCAGTACTTC. The V call is TRBV30, the J call TRBJ2-7; no reliable D call. V lost 5 bases and J lost 2, with 13 bases in between. The CDR3 is made up of 13 amino acids. Germline values: CDR1 GTSNPN, CDR2 SVGIG (reference sequence).

This sequence joins TRBV11-2 and TRBJ2-7; 7 bases match TRBD1. Looked up from germline, CDR1 is SGHAT and CDR2 is FQNNGV. The length of the CDR3 is 15 residues. J lost 4 bases, V lost 1 base, and 7 bases had no gene match. The CDR3 DNA is TGTGCCAGCAGCTTAGTAGAGGGGGCGGTATACGAGCAGTACTTC. Amino acid sequence: CASSLVEGAVYEQYF.

This clone was observed a few times. The chain joins TRBV27 to TRBJ2-1; D is possibly TRBD1 (5 bases). This CDR3 spans 15 amino acids. The V and J ends lost 2 bases and 0 bases respectively, with 8 bases between them. CDR1 and CDR2 from the germline V gene are MNHEY and SMNVEV (reference sequence). CDR3 protein: CASSLDSNSYNEQFF. The CDR3 DNA follows: TGTGCCAGCAGTTTAGACAGTAACTCCTACAATGAGCAGTTCTTC.

The DNA of the CDR3 is TGTGCCAGCAGCCGCGACAGGTCCTACGAGCAGTACTTC. Encoded protein: CASSRDRSYEQYF. The rearrangement joins TRBV7-9 to TRBJ2-7; weak D call: TRBD1 (6 bases). CDR3 length: 13 amino acids. The germline gives CDR1 SEHNR, CDR2 FQNEAQ (reference sequence). Trimming removed 5 bases from V and 1 base from J, with 9 bases in between.

The genes are TRBV4-2 and TRBJ2-3, with TRBD2 identical over 10 bases. Germline V gene lookup returns CDR1 LGHNA and CDR2 YNFKEQ. With V trimmed by 4 bases and J by 4 bases, 5 bases remained unmatched. The CDR3 extends over 15 amino acids. The CDR3 DNA is TGTGCCAGCAGCCTCAGCGGGGGGGCCGCAGATACGCAGTATTTT. The encoded protein is CASSLSGGAADTQYF.